These 28 T cell receptor beta chains were sequenced from one sample in a study of cytomegalovirus exposure and HLA in healthy donors. With 60 Vbeta and 13 Jbeta primers, the PCR was carried out. The table came from immunoSEQ multiplex PCR; TCRdb's copy has only in-frame clones and leaves some out. Counted here are fewer than 150,000 clones, around 76% occurring once; the ten biggest clones make up about 3.9%. Specimen: PBMCs. The source is a man aged 18 to 29 in good health and CMV-seronegative.

This clone was observed a handful of times. The chain is built from TRBV11-2 and TRBJ2-1, with 11 nucleotides matching TRBD2. This CDR3 region has 16 residues. Germline lookup yields CDR1 SGHAT and CDR2 FQNNGV. Losses at the gene ends were 5 bases for V and 4 bases for J; bases not matched to a gene: 7. The CDR3 protein is CASSPRTSGLYNEQFF. The CDR3 DNA reads TGTGCCAGCAGCCCAAGGACTAGCGGGCTATACAATGAGCAGTTCTTC.

This chain links TRBV6-5 with TRBJ2-1; TRBD1 is a possible D gene (6 bases). Per the germline V gene, CDR1 is MNHEY and CDR2 is SVGAGI. Between the trimmed V and J ends, which lost 6 bases and 4 bases, there was a span of 16 bases. CDR3 length: 15 residues. The CDR3 coding sequence is TGTGCCAGCAGCCTAGCCGGGACAAGTTACAATGAGCAGTTCTTC. Translated: CASSLAGTSYNEQFF.

V is TRBV28 and J is TRBJ2-7; 7 bases agree with TRBD1. V trimming: 5 bases; J trimming: 0 bases; junction bases outside the gene matches: 13. Germline assignment: CDR1 MDHEN and CDR2 SYDVKM. The CDR3 loop spans 17 amino acids. CDR3 in DNA: TGTGCCAGCAGTCCTCTGACAGGGTACCCCCTCTCCTACGAGCAGTACTTC. Translating gives CASSPLTGYPLSYEQYF.

The chain combines TRBV5-1 with TRBJ1-2, with 9 bases aligning to TRBD1. Germline V gene sequence: CDR1 SGHRS, CDR2 YFSETQ. The CDR3 has 15 residues. V dropped 4 bases and J dropped 4; count of bases not matched to a gene: 8. The DNA of the CDR3 is TGCGCCAGCAGCCCGGGACAGGGAACGACCTATGGCTACACCTTC. This sequence encodes CASSPGQGTTYGYTF.

This clone was found once. V usage is TRBV6-6 and J usage is TRBJ2-1, with D possibly being TRBD1 (6 bases). Between the trimmed V and J ends, which lost 6 bases and 3 bases, there was a span of 12 bases. The CDR3 runs 14 residues. Germline lookup yields CDR1 MNHNY and CDR2 SVGAGI (reference sequence). The CDR3 DNA sequence: TGTGCCAGCAGGCAACACAGGGACTACAATGAGCAGTTCTTC. Protein sequence: CASRQHRDYNEQFF.

J is TRBJ1-1 and V is TRBV9, with 11 bases lining up with TRBD1. This CDR3 has 17 residues. Germline V gene data show CDR1 as SGDLS and CDR2 as YYNGEE. V lost 2 bases and J lost 0; bases outside the gene matches: 6. CDR3 bases: TGTGCCAGCAGCGTTGGGACAGGGGGTGGGGTGAACACTGAAGCTTTCTTT. It encodes CASSVGTGGGVNTEAFF.

This chain uses TRBV6-5 with TRBJ2-3, with TRBD1 matching over 7 bases. The CDR3 runs 15 residues. J was trimmed by 6 bases and V by 2 bases; bases with no gene match: 8. Germline V gene lookup returns CDR1 MNHEY and CDR2 SVGAGI. CDR3 in DNA: TGTGCCAGCAGTTACGGGACAGCGCTTGGGGATACGCAGTATTTT. Its protein product is CASSYGTALGDTQYF.

V usage is TRBV18 and J usage is TRBJ2-3, with D unresolved. Germline loops: CDR1 KGHSH, CDR2 LQKENI. Trimming took off 4 bases at V and 2 bases at J, with 10 bases between the two ends. The length of the CDR3 is 14 residues. CDR3 DNA: TGTGCCAGCTCACTCACCACAGTCACAGATACGCAGTATTTT. Amino acid sequence: CASSLTTVTDTQYF.

The chain is built from TRBV5-1 and TRBJ2-1, with 9 bases that match TRBD2. CDR3 size: 17 residues. Germline loops: CDR1 SGHRS, CDR2 YFSETQ. J lost 2 bases, V lost 0 bases, and 6 bases had no gene match. The CDR3 bases are TGCGCCAGCAGCTTGGCGACTAGCGGAAGAACCTACAATGAGCAGTTCTTC. This encodes CASSLATSGRTYNEQFF.

J is TRBJ1-5 and V is TRBV19; 8 bases fit TRBD1. With 4 bases clipped from V and 1 base from J, the junction kept 3 bases outside the gene matches. This CDR3 contains 15 residues. From germline, CDR1 is LNHDA and CDR2 SQIVND (reference sequence). The chain's CDR3 is CASSNTGGSNQPQHF. The CDR3 coding sequence is TGTGCCAGTAGTAATACAGGGGGGAGCAATCAGCCCCAGCATTTT.

This clone was counted once. V and J are TRBV19 and TRBJ1-5; the D is unclear. The V gene's germline CDR1 is LNHDA and CDR2 SQIVND (reference sequence). The CDR3 totals 13 residues. V was clipped by 6 bases and J by 5 bases, with 11 bases between them. The CDR3 region has the DNA TGTGCCAGTAGAGACATTCTTTATCAGCCCCAGCATTTT. Protein product: CASRDILYQPQHF.

The chain combines TRBV9 with TRBJ2-5, with 10 bases lining up with TRBD2. This CDR3 comprises 15 residues. Germline V gene data show CDR1 as SGDLS and CDR2 as YYNGEE. The V gene end was trimmed by 2 bases and the J gene end by 5 bases; junction bases not matched to a gene: 6. CDR3: CASSVLAGVGETQYF. The CDR3 DNA reads TGTGCCAGCAGCGTGCTAGCGGGAGTTGGGGAGACCCAGTACTTC.

V gene TRBV6-5 combines with J gene TRBJ2-2, with a possible D match to TRBD1 (5 bases). The CDR3 sequence is 15 residues long. The V end lost 5 bases, the J end lost 6 bases, and 16 bases lay between the germline ends. Germline CDR1 reads MNHEY; CDR2 reads SVGAGI. The CDR3: CASSPDSAAPGELFF. Written as DNA, the CDR3 is TGTGCCAGCAGTCCCGACAGCGCGGCGCCCGGGGAGCTGTTTTTT.

This rearrangement joins TRBV30 to TRBJ2-2, with TRBD2 as a possible D gene (5 bases). This CDR3 has 13 amino acids. Trimming removed 4 bases from V and 2 bases from J, with 8 bases in between. Germline assignment: CDR1 GTSNPN and CDR2 SVGIG (reference sequence). In DNA form, the CDR3 reads TGTGCCTGGACTAGCTACAACACCGGGGAGCTGTTTTTT. This translates into CAWTSYNTGELFF.

The chain is built from TRBV9 and TRBJ1-2, with D perhaps matching TRBD1 (6 bases). With 3 bases removed from V and 0 bases from J, the gap between germline ends came to 15 bases. Germline V CDR1 and CDR2: SGDLS, YYNGEE. This CDR3 has 16 amino acids. The CDR3 bases are TGTGCCAGCAGCGGGGACCCCGGACAGCCTAACTATGGCTACACCTTC. Amino acids: CASSGDPGQPNYGYTF.

The V gene is TRBV18, the J gene TRBJ2-7, with D hard to call. Trimming cost V 1 base and J 3 bases, with 13 bases left between them. In germline, CDR1 is KGHSH, CDR2 LQKENI. The CDR3 covers 15 residues. The CDR3 nucleotides read TGTGCCAGCTCACCACTCAACAGTATAATCTACGAGCAGTACTTC. Its protein product is CASSPLNSIIYEQYF.

The table lists this clone with a few counts. This rearrangement joins TRBV7-9 to TRBJ2-7, with a possible D match to TRBD1 (5 bases). Germline V lookup: CDR1 SEHNR, CDR2 FQNEAQ (reference sequence). The germline V and J ends were trimmed by 5 bases and 3 bases, with 14 bases remaining between them. The CDR3 runs 14 residues. In DNA, the CDR3 is TGTGCCAGCAGCCCCAGGACAACTGACTACGAGCAGTACTTC. Residues: CASSPRTTDYEQYF. Together with reference TRBV7-9 and TRBJ2-7, the CDR3 gives the full variable domain: DTGVSQNPRHKITKRGQNVTFRCDPISEHNRLYWYRQTLGQGPEFLTYFQNEAQLEKSRLLSDRFSAERPKGSFSTLEIQRTEQGDSAMYLCASSPRTTDYEQYFGPGTRLTVT.

The chain is built from TRBV19 and TRBJ2-7, with 7 bases lining up with TRBD2. Per the germline V gene, CDR1 is LNHDA and CDR2 is SQIVND (reference sequence). V was pared by 6 bases and J by 3 bases, with 11 bases of the junction left unmatched. This CDR3 contains 15 residues. As DNA, the CDR3 is TGTGCCAGTAGGGATCAAGGGAGGGCTGGCTACGAGCAGTACTTC. This codes for CASRDQGRAGYEQYF.

A few counts support this clone. The chain employs TRBV9 and TRBJ2-7; tentatively, D is TRBD2 (6 bases). CDR1 SGDLS and CDR2 YYNGEE come from the germline V gene. V gave up 0 bases and J gave up 0 bases, with 10 bases separating them. This CDR3 has 15 residues. CDR3 protein: CASSVGSGGSYEQYF. CDR3 DNA sequence: TGTGCCAGCAGCGTAGGTAGCGGAGGCTCCTACGAGCAGTACTTC.

The sample holds a few counts of this clone. The chain recombines TRBV2 with TRBJ2-7; perhaps TRBD2 as D (6 bases). The V and J ends lost 8 bases and 7 bases respectively, with 18 bases between them. The CDR3 totals 13 residues. Germline CDR1 reads SNHLY; CDR2 reads FYNNEI. The CDR3 DNA reads TGTGCCAGCGCCCCGGGACTCCCCAGTGAGCAGTACTTC. Its protein product is CASAPGLPSEQYF.

This clone was counted a single time. The chain joins TRBV7-9 to TRBJ2-7; 8 bases match TRBD1. Trimming took 2 bases from V and 6 from J; bases not matched to a gene: 9. The CDR3 runs to 15 residues. Germline V lookup: CDR1 SEHNR, CDR2 FQNEAQ (reference sequence). This chain's CDR3 is CASSLMGQVPGEQYF. The CDR3 nucleotides read TGTGCCAGCAGCTTAATGGGACAGGTCCCTGGCGAGCAGTACTTC.

The chain has TRBV10-2 and TRBJ1-1, with TRBD1 matching 7 bases. The CDR3 is 13 amino acids. CDR1 and CDR2 (germline): WSHSY, SAAADI. V gave up 5 bases and J gave up 4 bases; unmatched junction bases: 4. CDR3 DNA sequence: TGCGCCAGCAGTACAGGGGAAACCACTGAAGCTTTCTTT. Translating it yields CASSTGETTEAFF.

The rearrangement joins TRBV5-4 to TRBJ1-1; 12 bases are shared with TRBD1. The germline V gene encodes CDR1 SGHNT and CDR2 YYREEE (reference sequence). CDR3 length equals 16 residues. J lost 4 bases, V lost 3 bases, and 7 bases had no gene match. The CDR3 DNA sequence: TGTGCCAGCAGCTACGGGACAGGGGGCGGGGGCACTGAAGCTTTCTTT. It codes for CASSYGTGGGGTEAFF. The variable domain in full, with the rest retrieved from reference TRBV5-4 and TRBJ1-1, is ETGVTQSPTHLIKTRGQQVTLRCSSQSGHNTVSWYQQALGQGPQFIFQYYREEENGRGNFPPRFSGLQFPNYSSELNVNALELDDSALYLCASSYGTGGGGTEAFFGQGTRLTVV.

The J gene is TRBJ2-5, the V gene TRBV4-2; 12 bases fit TRBD2. The CDR3 contains 19 residues. The V and J ends lost 2 bases and 5 bases, in that order; junction bases with no gene match: 15. Germline assignment: CDR1 LGHNA and CDR2 YNFKEQ. This CDR3 is CASSQRLAGGGPASETQYF. The CDR3 DNA sequence: TGTGCCAGCAGCCAAAGGCTAGCGGGGGGGGGCCCCGCATCGGAGACCCAGTACTTC.

The rearrangement links TRBV9 to TRBJ2-3; 11 nucleotides match TRBD2. Germline V CDR1 and CDR2: SGDLS, YYNGEE. The CDR3 contains 17 residues. V lost 4 bases, J lost 6 bases, and 13 bases stayed unmatched. The CDR3 loop reads CASSPQGLAADVDTQYF. CDR3 sequence (DNA): TGTGCCAGCAGCCCCCAGGGACTAGCGGCCGATGTGGATACGCAGTATTTT.

This chain connects TRBV19 to TRBJ1-6; D may be TRBD1 (5 bases). Germline CDR1 reads LNHDA; CDR2 reads SQIVND (reference sequence). This CDR3 region has 15 residues. V lost 8 bases and J 2 bases, leaving 13 bases between the germline ends. CDR3 protein: CASESRGAYNSPLHF. The CDR3 DNA reads as TGTGCCAGTGAATCCCGGGGGGCCTATAATTCACCCCTCCACTTT.

This chain joins TRBV6-5 and TRBJ1-4; possibly TRBD1 for D (5 bases). V lost 6 bases, J lost 8 bases, and 16 bases lay in between. Germline CDR1 MNHEY, CDR2 SVGAGI. This CDR3 is built from 14 residues. CDR3 nucleotide sequence: TGTGCCAGCAGCCCCGGCGGGGGGAAGGAAAAACTGTTTTTT. Translating gives CASSPGGGKEKLFF.

The chain employs TRBV11-3 and TRBJ2-5; TRBD2 might be the D (5 bases). The J call could be wrong; TRBJ2-7 is a better fit for the DNA end. The germline CDR1 and CDR2 sequences are SGHNT and YENEEA. This CDR3 has 13 residues. The CDR3 here is CASSAGKSYEQYF. In nucleotides, the CDR3 is TGTGCCAGCAGCGCCGGGAAATCCTACGAGCAGTACTTC.